These 29 T cell receptor beta chains share one sample of origin, sequenced in a study of shared clonotypes between healthy human individuals. Produced via immunoSEQ multiplex PCR; TCRdb's table is partial and in-frame only. The repertoire includes about 2.1 million clones, about 93% of them detected once, and about 1.7% sits in the top ten. Terminally differentiated effector memory CD45RA+ cells were excluded from the naive CD8 cells, which were CD45RO-negative and positively selected for CCR7. Sequenced input: naive CD8+ T cells from PBMCs. The receptors originated from a young man in good health. Some clones in this sample may be carry-over from other donors' samples.

This clone came up a few times. The chain links TRBV30 to TRBJ1-1; 9 bases align to TRBD1. This CDR3 is built from 16 residues. Trimming removed 2 bases from V and 11 bases from J; junction bases left unmatched: 18. Germline V gene lookup returns CDR1 GTSNPN and CDR2 SVGIG (reference sequence). Here the CDR3 reads CAWSPFRDRVDPAAFF. In DNA, the CDR3 is TGTGCCTGGAGTCCTTTCCGGGACAGGGTTGATCCAGCGGCTTTCTTT.

V usage is TRBV5-4 and J usage is TRBJ2-3, with TRBD2 matching over 7 bases. With V trimmed by 0 bases and J by 8 bases, 15 bases remained unmatched. Germline V gene data show CDR1 as SGHNT and CDR2 as YYREEE (reference sequence). The CDR3 totals 17 residues. CDR3 nucleotides: TGTGCCAGCAGCTTGGGGGGGACTATTCCGAGGAGGGGTACGCAGTATTTT. Residues: CASSLGGTIPRRGTQYF.

As concerns this clone: Other DNA sequences in the same sample also yield this CDR3. The CDR3 DNA is TGTGCCAGCAGCTTCACGGGATACGAGCAGTACTTC. Its translation: CASSFTGYEQYF. The chain is built from TRBV5-6 and TRBJ2-7; a weak D match, TRBD2 (5 bases). Germline-derived CDR1 and CDR2 are SGHDT and YYEEEE. This CDR3 spans 12 amino acids. V shed 2 bases and J shed 4 bases, with 7 bases lying between them.

The CDR3 spells CAGSGQGFYEQYF. CDR3 DNA sequence: TGTGCGGGATCGGGACAGGGTTTCTACGAGCAGTACTTC. The rearrangement joins TRBV30 to TRBJ2-7; 9 nucleotides align to TRBD1. This CDR3 is 13 amino acids long. CDR1 and CDR2 from the germline V gene are GTSNPN and SVGIG (reference sequence).

This clone was recorded only once. The chain couples TRBV6-6 to TRBJ1-4, with 9 bases that match TRBD1. V lost 4 bases to trimming and J lost 6 bases; unmatched junction nucleotides: 6. The CDR3 spans 15 residues. Germline CDR1 MNHNY, CDR2 SVGAGI (reference sequence). CDR3 sequence reads: CASSSPGQGYEKLFF. The CDR3, as DNA: TGTGCCAGCAGTTCCCCGGGACAGGGTTATGAAAAACTGTTTTTT.

This clone was detected once. V usage is TRBV29-1 and J usage is TRBJ2-1; 8 positions agree with TRBD2. The CDR3 has 15 amino acids. The V gene's germline CDR1 is SQVTM and CDR2 ANQGSEA. The J segment lost 7 bases and the V segment lost 3 bases, leaving 11 bases of the junction unmatched. The CDR3 bases are TGCAGCGTTGAGGGGGGGAGCGGGAGATGGAATGAGCAGTTCTTC. This codes for CSVEGGSGRWNEQFF.

This rearrangement joins TRBV27 to TRBJ2-7, with D perhaps TRBD1 (6 bases). Trimming removed 8 bases from V and 2 bases from J, with 13 bases in between. CDR1 is MNHEY and CDR2 is SMNVEV in the germline V gene (reference sequence). The CDR3 has 13 residues. CDR3 protein: CASSRGWTYEQYF. CDR3 DNA: TGTGCCAGCTCAAGGGGGTGGACCTACGAGCAGTACTTC.

On this clone itself: The sample holds other DNA sequences that translate to the same CDR3. This chain uses TRBV15 with TRBJ2-7, with TRBD1 matching 7 bases. V lost 0 bases and J lost 0; bases outside the gene matches: 2. Germline loops: CDR1 LNHNV, CDR2 YYDKDF (reference sequence). The CDR3 runs 15 residues. As DNA, the CDR3 is TGTGCCACCAGCAGAGAAAGGGGGCCCTCCTACGAGCAGTACTTC. This translates into CATSRERGPSYEQYF.

The sample holds one count of this clone. The chain uses TRBV6-1 and TRBJ2-7; D ambiguous. Germline lookup yields CDR1 MNHNS and CDR2 SASEGT. Trimming left V 3 bases short and J 6 bases short, with 21 bases between. The CDR3 covers 16 residues. CDR3 coding DNA: TGTGCCAGCAGTGACAATATCGTAGTTCGGCGTACCGAGCAGTACTTC. This sequence encodes CASSDNIVVRRTEQYF.

The chain employs TRBV11-2 and TRBJ2-7; D remains ambiguous. V shed 5 bases and J shed 3 bases, with 14 bases lying between them. Germline V gene sequence: CDR1 SGHAT, CDR2 FQNNGV. The CDR3 is 14 amino acids. CDR3 sequence (DNA): TGTGCCAGCAGCCCCGACACCCGAGGCTACGAGCAGTACTTC. Amino acid sequence: CASSPDTRGYEQYF. The full variable domain, its missing parts supplied by reference TRBV11-2 and TRBJ2-7, is EAGVAQSPRYKIIEKRQSVAFWCNPISGHATLYWYQQILGQGPKLLIQFQNNGVVDDSQLPKDRFSAERLKGVDSTLKIQPAKLEDSAVYLCASSPDTRGYEQYFGPGTRLTVT.

The chain joins TRBV9 to TRBJ1-5; 8 bases fit TRBD1. CDR1 is SGDLS and CDR2 is YYNGEE in the germline V gene. V shed 5 bases, J shed 3 bases, and the junction held 7 bases outside the gene matches. This CDR3 has 15 amino acids. CDR3 region: CASRTGTGLNQPQHF. CDR3 bases: TGTGCCAGCAGAACCGGGACAGGTCTCAATCAGCCCCAGCATTTT.

A note on this clone: The same CDR3 arises from other DNA sequences in this sample as well. CDR3 in amino acids: CASSLVGGYEQYF. CDR3 coding DNA: TGTGCCAGCAGTTTAGTCGGGGGATACGAGCAGTACTTC. The gene calls are TRBV27 and TRBJ2-7; maybe TRBD2 (6 bases). Looked up from germline, CDR1 is MNHEY and CDR2 is SMNVEV (reference sequence). Trimming shortened V by 2 bases and J by 4 bases, and 9 bases separated the two germline ends. The CDR3 spans 13 residues.

This rearrangement joins TRBV27 to TRBJ2-1, with D tentatively TRBD2 (6 bases). The CDR3 spans 15 residues. Germline V gene sequence: CDR1 MNHEY, CDR2 SMNVEV (reference sequence). V lost 4 bases and J 4 bases, leaving 14 bases between the germline ends. In nucleotides, the CDR3 is TGTGCCAGCAGTTACGGCGGGACCGGATACAATGAGCAGTTCTTC. Protein: CASSYGGTGYNEQFF.

The V and J genes are TRBV27 and TRBJ2-1; the D gene is possibly TRBD1 (6 bases). Germline CDR1 reads MNHEY; CDR2 reads SMNVEV (reference sequence). Trimming removed 3 bases at V and 10 bases at J, with 13 bases between. The CDR3 covers 13 residues. The CDR3 DNA follows: TGTGCCAGCAGTTTTTTGGGGGCCGACGAGCAGTTCTTC. Translation: CASSFLGADEQFF.

V is TRBV7-9 and J is TRBJ2-7; unclear D gene. The CDR3 extends over 12 amino acids. V was clipped by 4 bases and J by 6 bases, with 10 bases between them. CDR1 and CDR2 from the germline V gene are SEHNR and FQNEAQ (reference sequence). CDR3 sequence reads: CASSSAKGEQYF. CDR3 in DNA: TGTGCCAGCAGCTCCGCGAAGGGCGAGCAGTACTTC.

This chain links TRBV6-4 with TRBJ2-1, with unresolved D. Germline V CDR1 and CDR2: MRHNA, SNTAGT. The CDR3 spans 11 residues. The V and J ends lost 3 bases and 8 bases respectively, with 5 bases between them. CDR3 sequence reads: CASSEGHEQFF. The CDR3 DNA follows: TGTGCCAGCAGTGAAGGCCATGAGCAGTTCTTC.

The table lists this clone with a count of one. The chain couples TRBV9 to TRBJ2-3; the match to TRBD2 covers 12 bases. The CDR3 has 16 residues. Germline V gene lookup returns CDR1 SGDLS and CDR2 YYNGEE. V trimming: 2 bases; J trimming: 5 bases; junction bases outside the gene matches: 6. The CDR3 DNA is TGTGCCAGCAGCGTTCGACTAGCGGGAGCCAAAGATACGCAGTATTTT. Encoded protein: CASSVRLAGAKDTQYF.

This chain uses TRBV11-2 with TRBJ2-2, with D maybe TRBD1 (6 bases). This CDR3 comprises 15 residues. Trimming removed 4 bases at V and 2 bases at J, with 11 bases between. In germline, CDR1 is SGHAT, CDR2 FQNNGV. The CDR3 nucleotides read TGTGCCAGCAGCTACAGGACAGACAACACCGGGGAGCTGTTTTTT. The encoded protein is CASSYRTDNTGELFF.

For this clone: At the DNA level, this CDR3 is encoded by other sequences in the same sample as well. The chain combines TRBV30 with TRBJ1-5, with a possible D match to TRBD1 (6 bases). V shed 0 bases and J shed 4 bases, with 10 bases lying between them. The CDR3 loop spans 14 amino acids. Germline CDR1 reads GTSNPN; CDR2 reads SVGIG (reference sequence). CDR3 sequence: CAWSVGQGNQPQHF. The CDR3 DNA sequence: TGTGCCTGGAGTGTGGGGCAGGGGAATCAGCCCCAGCATTTT.

The chain recombines TRBV7-8 with TRBJ2-1; D perhaps matches TRBD2 (6 bases). The CDR3 spans 15 residues. Looked up from germline, CDR1 is SGHVS and CDR2 is FQNEAQ. The V end lost 3 bases, the J end lost 2 bases, and 11 bases lay between the germline ends. The chain's CDR3 is CASSLPEGPYNEQFF. As DNA, the CDR3 is TGTGCCAGCAGCTTGCCGGAGGGCCCCTACAATGAGCAGTTCTTC.

V is TRBV6-1 and J is TRBJ1-2, with a tentative D call TRBD1 (5 bases). The CDR3 covers 11 residues. Trimming took off 7 bases at V and 8 bases at J, with 11 bases between the two ends. Germline V CDR1 and CDR2: MNHNS, SASEGT. The CDR3 DNA is TGTGCCAGCAAAAGGGGAACCGGCTACACCTTC. This sequence encodes CASKRGTGYTF.

Regarding this clone: Other DNA variants within this sample encode the same CDR3. The V and J genes are TRBV30 and TRBJ1-1; no firm D call. V lost 1 base, J lost 2 bases, and 5 bases lay in between. This CDR3 is built from 12 residues. Germline CDR1 is GTSNPN and CDR2 is SVGIG (reference sequence). This CDR3 reads CAWSGGNTEAFF. DNA of the CDR3: TGTGCCTGGAGTGGGGGTAACACTGAAGCTTTCTTT. The full variable domain, in which reference TRBV30 and TRBJ1-1 provide the parts outside the CDR3, is SQTIHQWPATLVQPVGSPLSLECTVEGTSNPNLYWYRQAAGRGLQLLFYSVGIGQISSEVPQNLSASRPQDRQFILSSKKLLLSDSGFYLCAWSGGNTEAFFGQGTRLTVV.

This clone came up once. The CDR3 DNA follows: TGTGCCAGCAGCTTGGATCCAGGGGGGGACGAGCAGTACTTC. Its protein product is CASSLDPGGDEQYF. The chain combines TRBV5-4 with TRBJ2-7; D is perhaps TRBD1 or TRBD2 (7 bases each). The germline gives CDR1 SGHNT, CDR2 YYREEE (reference sequence). V was cut by 0 bases and J by 5 bases, with 12 bases left in between. This CDR3 has 14 residues.

With regard to this clone: This specimen includes other DNA sequences encoding the same CDR3. The rearrangement links TRBV5-6 to TRBJ2-7; TRBD1 matches at 8 bases. The V and J ends lost 2 bases and 4 bases, in that order; junction bases with no gene match: 2. The CDR3 is 13 amino acids. Germline V gene sequence: CDR1 SGHDT, CDR2 YYEEEE. The CDR3 reads CASSFGTGYEQYF. The CDR3, as DNA: TGTGCCAGCAGCTTCGGGACAGGTTACGAGCAGTACTTC. Full variable domain (missing parts from reference TRBV5-6 and TRBJ2-7): DAGVTQSPTHLIKTRGQQVTLRCSPKSGHDTVSWYQQALGQGPQFIFQYYEEEERQRGNFPDRFSGHQFPNYSSELNVNALLLGDSALYLCASSFGTGYEQYFGPGTRLTVT.

The rearrangement links TRBV10-3 to TRBJ2-7; 9 positions match TRBD2. The V segment lost 6 bases and the J segment 3 bases; nucleotides outside the gene matches: 9. CDR1 is ENHRY and CDR2 is SYGVKD in the germline V gene. This CDR3 is 15 amino acids long. The CDR3 protein is CAISPLGREGYEQYF. The CDR3 DNA sequence: TGTGCCATCAGCCCCTTAGGGCGGGAGGGCTACGAGCAGTACTTC.

The rearrangement links TRBV29-1 to TRBJ2-1, with 7 bases identical to TRBD2. CDR3 length: 13 residues. Trimming removed 5 bases from V and 5 bases from J; junction bases left unmatched: 6. CDR1 SQVTM and CDR2 ANQGSEA come from the germline V gene. The CDR3 DNA follows: TGCAGCGTTCGGCGGGAGTCTCACAATGAGCAGTTCTTC. It translates to CSVRRESHNEQFF.

This clone was counted once. V usage is TRBV10-2 and J usage is TRBJ2-1; no clear D. Trimming removed 3 bases from V and 10 bases from J, with 16 bases in between. CDR3 length: 14 amino acids. CDR1 and CDR2 (germline): WSHSY, SAAADI. Written as DNA, the CDR3 is TGCGCCAGCAGTGAAACAGCGCTGCCCTCGGAGCAGTTCTTC. Protein sequence: CASSETALPSEQFF.

The chain is built from TRBV4-1 and TRBJ2-1; D is ambiguous. This CDR3 contains 16 residues. The germline V gene encodes CDR1 MGHRA and CDR2 YSYEKL. Trimming left V 4 bases short and J 1 base short, with 14 bases between. In DNA, the CDR3 is TGCGCCAGCAGCCTATCCCCCGTTAATTCCTACAATGAGCAGTTCTTC. Its protein is CASSLSPVNSYNEQFF.

To note about this clone: Additional DNA sequences in this sample encode the identical CDR3. The V and J genes are TRBV9 and TRBJ1-3, with TRBD1 as a possible D gene (6 bases). Trimming took off 0 bases at V and 1 base at J, with 8 bases between the two ends. CDR3 length: 15 residues. The germline CDR1 and CDR2 sequences are SGDLS and YYNGEE. The CDR3 DNA reads as TGTGCCAGCAGCGTAGGAGGGGGGTCTGGAAACACCATATATTTT. It specifies CASSVGGGSGNTIYF.